This T cell receptor beta chain was captured in a study of blood T cell repertoires in COVID-19. Study context: Acute and convalescent COVID-19 samples came from the United States, Italy and Spain.

Source study methods: Cell counts per sample came from amplifying reference gene primers. TCRdb keeps only in-frame clones here, not all; method: immunoSEQ multiplex PCR. The DNA gave D and trimming, while V, J and clone size come from that table. The table has some 170,000 clones, about 78% seen once. Trimming cost V 1 base and J 8 bases, with 9 bases left between them. The CDR3 extends over 12 amino acids. Germline values: CDR1 SGHRS, CDR2 YFSETQ. The sample taken for sequencing was peripheral blood. The J gene is TRBJ1-1, the V gene TRBV5-1; D is possibly TRBD1 (5 bases). The sequence was collected from a woman aged 45-60 years with active or convalescent COVID-19. CDR3 sequence: CASSLPAGEAFF. CDR3 in DNA: TGCGCCAGCAGCTTGCCGGCAGGGGAAGCTTTCTTT. Supplemented by reference TRBV5-1 and TRBJ1-1, the full variable domain reads KAGVTQTPRYLIKTRGQQVTLSCSPISGHRSVSWYQQTPGQGLQFLFEYFSETQRNKGNFPGRFSGRQFSNSRSEMNVSTLELGDSALYLCASSLPAGEAFFGQGTRLTVV.